This entry lists 18 T cell receptor beta chains sequenced from one sample in a study of CD8+ T cells in alopecia areata. Once RNA had been extracted, it was reverse transcribed into cDNA to act as the sequencing template. Generated by immunoSEQ multiplex PCR, the TCRdb table keeps only in-frame clones and is missing some. The table includes approximately 150,000 clones, 67% detected once. The sample here was CD8+ T cells sorted from blood, taken at week 0. These TCRs come from a human donor with alopecia areata.

The gene calls are TRBV4-1 and TRBJ2-4; 10 nucleotides match TRBD2. The V segment lost 3 bases and the J segment 7 bases; nucleotides outside the gene matches: 6. This CDR3 is built from 15 residues. Looked up from germline, CDR1 is MGHRA and CDR2 is YSYEKL. The CDR3 spells CASSQVAGGKNIQYF. In DNA form, the CDR3 reads TGCGCCAGCAGCCAGGTAGCGGGGGGAAAGAACATTCAGTACTTC.

V and J are TRBV19 and TRBJ2-3; 10 bases are a match to TRBD1. The CDR3 is 16 residues long. Germline trimming cut 6 bases from V and 5 bases from J; bases unmatched to any gene: 11. Germline V lookup: CDR1 LNHDA, CDR2 SQIVND (reference sequence). The DNA for the CDR3 is TGTGCCAGTAGGTCAGACAGGGGGCTAGCGGGAGATACGCAGTATTTT. Translating gives CASRSDRGLAGDTQYF.

The chain combines TRBV9 with TRBJ1-2; D may be TRBD1 (5 bases). The V end lost 4 bases, the J end lost 0 bases, and 10 bases lay between the germline ends. CDR3 length: 14 residues. The germline CDR1 and CDR2 sequences are SGDLS and YYNGEE. The CDR3 sequence is CASSTSGTNYGYTF. The CDR3 nucleotides read TGTGCCAGCAGCACATCAGGGACTAACTATGGCTACACCTTC.

V and J are TRBV7-9 and TRBJ2-5, with no clear D. V was cut by 1 base and J by 0 bases, with 9 bases left in between. There are 15 residues in the CDR3. Germline V gene sequence: CDR1 SEHNR, CDR2 FQNEAQ (reference sequence). CDR3 nucleotide sequence: TGTGCCAGCAGCTTAGTGGGGTCCGACCAAGAGACCCAGTACTTC. Its protein product is CASSLVGSDQETQYF.

The chain links TRBV2 to TRBJ1-3; no clear D. Germline values: CDR1 SNHLY, CDR2 FYNNEI. CDR3 length: 14 amino acids. Trimming took 3 bases from V and 2 from J, leaving 8 bases between them. The CDR3 here is CASSEGIPGNTIYF. In DNA form, the CDR3 reads TGTGCCAGCAGTGAGGGGATTCCTGGAAACACCATATATTTT.

This chain uses TRBV18 with TRBJ2-1; 9 bases agree with TRBD1. Trimming removed 1 base from V and 4 bases from J; junction bases left unmatched: 2. The CDR3 is made up of 15 amino acids. Germline-derived CDR1 and CDR2 are KGHSH and LQKENI. The CDR3 DNA reads as TGTGCCAGCTCACCACAACAGGGGGCTTACAATGAGCAGTTCTTC. As protein: CASSPQQGAYNEQFF.

The J gene is TRBJ2-5, the V gene TRBV19, with D tentatively TRBD2 (6 bases). The length of the CDR3 is 14 residues. CDR1 and CDR2 from the germline V gene are LNHDA and SQIVND (reference sequence). Deletions cut 0 bases from V and 5 bases from J, with 10 bases between. The DNA of the CDR3 is TGTGCCAGTAGTATAGAAGGAGGGCTGGAGACCCAGTACTTC. Protein product: CASSIEGGLETQYF.

The chain joins TRBV6-5 to TRBJ2-1; 8 nucleotides match TRBD2. V lost 5 bases to trimming and J lost 8 bases; unmatched junction nucleotides: 8. This CDR3 is 14 amino acids long. Germline lookup yields CDR1 MNHEY and CDR2 SVGAGI. CDR3 DNA sequence: TGTGCCAGCAGTCGGGGGGGCGTCGTGGATGAGCAGTTCTTC. Translating gives CASSRGGVVDEQFF.

The J gene is TRBJ1-2, the V gene TRBV5-1; TRBD1 matches at 7 bases. Trimming removed 1 base from V and 6 bases from J; junction bases left unmatched: 6. This CDR3 region has 14 residues. Per germline, CDR1 SGHRS and CDR2 YFSETQ. CDR3 region: CASSLSGQVDGYTF. For the CDR3, the DNA is TGCGCCAGCAGCTTGTCCGGACAGGTCGATGGCTACACCTTC. Complete variable domain (other parts from reference TRBV5-1 and TRBJ1-2): KAGVTQTPRYLIKTRGQQVTLSCSPISGHRSVSWYQQTPGQGLQFLFEYFSETQRNKGNFPGRFSGRQFSNSRSEMNVSTLELGDSALYLCASSLSGQVDGYTFGSGTRLTVV.

V is TRBV5-1 and J is TRBJ2-5, with 8 bases lining up with TRBD1. Germline CDR1 is SGHRS and CDR2 is YFSETQ. V shed 5 bases and J 0 bases; nucleotides not matched to a gene: 9. The CDR3 has 16 amino acids. CDR3 nucleotides: TGCGCCAGCAGATTAGACAGGGGACGATACCAAGAGACCCAGTACTTC. Its protein is CASRLDRGRYQETQYF.

The chain couples TRBV29-1 to TRBJ2-1; 7 bases line up with TRBD1. The CDR3 spans 14 residues. CDR1 SQVTM and CDR2 ANQGSEA come from the germline V gene. Trimming cost V 6 bases and J 2 bases; bases outside gene matches: 7. The CDR3 DNA is TGCAGCGTGCAAGACAGGGAAACCTACAATGAGCAGTTCTTC. This codes for CSVQDRETYNEQFF.

The chain recombines TRBV29-1 with TRBJ1-2, with D possibly being TRBD1 (6 bases). V was clipped by 6 bases and J by 7 bases, with 18 bases between them. Looked up from germline, CDR1 is SQVTM and CDR2 is ANQGSEA. The CDR3 contains 13 residues. The CDR3 DNA reads as TGCAGCGTGCTTAGCGGGGGGGCTGGTGGCTACACCTTC. Translated, it gives CSVLSGGAGGYTF.

This clone was counted a few times. The chain recombines TRBV4-2 with TRBJ1-1; 7 bases are a match to TRBD1. The length of the CDR3 is 14 residues. V gave up 3 bases and J gave up 6 bases; unmatched junction bases: 7. CDR1 is LGHNA and CDR2 is YNFKEQ in the germline V gene. CDR3 amino acids: CASSHGRQGPEAFF. CDR3 bases: TGTGCCAGCAGCCATGGAAGACAGGGTCCTGAAGCTTTCTTT.

This chain uses TRBV7-8 with TRBJ2-7; 9 bases align to TRBD1. Trimming took 6 bases from V and 0 from J; bases not matched to a gene: 6. This CDR3 region has 15 residues. In germline, CDR1 is SGHVS, CDR2 FQNEAQ. The CDR3 is CASSPTGGLSYEQYF. CDR3 DNA sequence: TGTGCCAGCAGTCCTACAGGGGGCCTCTCCTACGAGCAGTACTTC.

The genes are TRBV13 and TRBJ1-2; D perhaps matches TRBD1 (5 bases). The V and J ends lost 6 bases and 3 bases respectively, with 14 bases between them. Germline V lookup: CDR1 PRHDT, CDR2 FYEKMQ (reference sequence). CDR3 length: 14 amino acids. CDR3 amino acids: CASRPGTGYYGYTF. CDR3 bases: TGTGCCAGCAGGCCCGGAACAGGATACTATGGCTACACCTTC.

This clone has more than one count but fewer than ten. Here the CDR3 reads CASSPWGSGGPQETQYF. The CDR3, as DNA: TGTGCCAGCAGCCCATGGGGTAGCGGGGGACCACAAGAGACCCAGTACTTC. V and J are TRBV11-2 and TRBJ2-5, with TRBD2 identical over 9 bases. Trimming cost V 5 bases and J 2 bases; bases outside gene matches: 12. This CDR3 comprises 17 residues. Germline V lookup: CDR1 SGHAT, CDR2 FQNNGV.

This clone came up once. The rearrangement links TRBV6-1 to TRBJ1-2, with a possible D match to TRBD1 (6 bases). Germline V gives CDR1 MNHNS, CDR2 SASEGT. Deletions cut 3 bases from V and 5 bases from J, with 19 bases between. This CDR3 is built from 16 residues. The CDR3 coding sequence is TGTGCCAGCAGTGAGGGACAAAAACCGTCGGAGTATGGCTACACCTTC. It codes for CASSEGQKPSEYGYTF.

The CDR3 spells CASSYGTGVGYTF. The CDR3 DNA reads TGTGCCAGCAGTTACGGGACAGGGGTTGGCTACACCTTC. V and J are TRBV6-5 and TRBJ1-2; 10 nucleotides agree with TRBD1. The germline CDR1 and CDR2 sequences are MNHEY and SVGAGI. V was clipped by 2 bases and J by 7 bases; unmatched bases: 1. The CDR3 is 13 residues long.